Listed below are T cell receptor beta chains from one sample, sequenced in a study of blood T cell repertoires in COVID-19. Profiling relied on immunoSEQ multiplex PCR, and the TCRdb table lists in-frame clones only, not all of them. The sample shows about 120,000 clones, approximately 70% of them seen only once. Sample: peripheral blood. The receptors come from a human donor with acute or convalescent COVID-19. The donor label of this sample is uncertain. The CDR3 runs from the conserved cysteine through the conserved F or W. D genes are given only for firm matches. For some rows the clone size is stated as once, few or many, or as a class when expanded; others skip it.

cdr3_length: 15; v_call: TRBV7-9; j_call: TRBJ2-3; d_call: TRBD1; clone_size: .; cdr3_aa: CASSLRTGYTDTQYF; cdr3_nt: TGTGCCAGCAGCTTAAGGACAGGATACACAGATACGCAGTATTTT
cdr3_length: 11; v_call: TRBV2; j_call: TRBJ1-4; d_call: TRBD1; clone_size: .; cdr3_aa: CASSGGQRGFF; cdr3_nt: TGTGCCAGCAGTGGGGGACAGAGAGGCTTTTTT
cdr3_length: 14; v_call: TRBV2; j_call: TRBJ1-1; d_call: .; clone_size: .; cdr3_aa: CASTEVGPGGEAFF; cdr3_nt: TGTGCCAGCACTGAAGTGGGCCCCGGGGGTGAAGCTTTCTTT
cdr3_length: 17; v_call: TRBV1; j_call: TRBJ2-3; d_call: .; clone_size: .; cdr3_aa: CTSSSPAGGLGTDTQYF; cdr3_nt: TGCACCAGCAGCTCACCAGCGGGGGGGCTGGGCACAGATACGCAGTATTTT
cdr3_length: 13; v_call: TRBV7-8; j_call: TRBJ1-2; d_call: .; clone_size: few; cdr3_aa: CASSGQGSDGYTF; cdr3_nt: TGTGCCAGCAGCGGTCAGGGTTCTGATGGCTACACCTTC
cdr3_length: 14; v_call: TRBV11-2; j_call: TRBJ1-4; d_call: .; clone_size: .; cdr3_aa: CASSLDHSGGSLHF; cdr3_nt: TGTGCCAGCAGCTTAGATCATTCGGGGGGGTCGCTCCATTTT
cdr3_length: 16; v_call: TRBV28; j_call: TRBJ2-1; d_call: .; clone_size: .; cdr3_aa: CASSLSFQGMLLGQFF; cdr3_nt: TGTGCCAGCAGTTTATCGTTCCAGGGGATGCTTTTAGGGCAGTTCTTC
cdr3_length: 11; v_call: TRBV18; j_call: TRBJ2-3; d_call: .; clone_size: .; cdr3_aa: CASRGSDTQYF; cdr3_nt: TGTGCCAGTAGGGGTTCTGATACGCAGTATTTT
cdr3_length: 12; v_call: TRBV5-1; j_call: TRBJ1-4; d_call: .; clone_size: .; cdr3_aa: CASSPGNEKLFF; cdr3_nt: TGCGCCAGCAGCCCGGGGAATGAAAAACTGTTTTTT
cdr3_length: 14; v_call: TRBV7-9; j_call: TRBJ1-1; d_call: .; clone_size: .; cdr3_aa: CASSPGLENTEAFF; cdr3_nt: TGTGCCAGCAGCCCGGGATTGGAGAACACTGAAGCTTTCTTT
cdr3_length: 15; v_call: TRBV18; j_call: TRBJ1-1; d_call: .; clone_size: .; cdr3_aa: CASSPTLTGNTEAFF; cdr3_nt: TGTGCCAGCTCACCCACCCTGACAGGGAACACTGAAGCTTTCTTT
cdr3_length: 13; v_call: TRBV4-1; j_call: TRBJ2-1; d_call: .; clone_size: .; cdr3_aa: CASSREPDNEQFF; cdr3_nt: TGCGCCAGCAGCCGGGAGCCTGACAATGAGCAGTTCTTC
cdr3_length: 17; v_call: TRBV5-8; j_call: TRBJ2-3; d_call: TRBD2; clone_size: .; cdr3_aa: CASSVPWASGRSDTQYF; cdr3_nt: TGTGCCAGCAGCGTTCCTTGGGCTAGCGGGAGGTCAGATACGCAGTATTTT
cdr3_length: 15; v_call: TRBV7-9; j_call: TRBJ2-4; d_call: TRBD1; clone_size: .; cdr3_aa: CASSLAGQGRDIQYF; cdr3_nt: TGTGCCAGCAGCTTAGCGGGACAGGGTAGGGACATTCAGTACTTC
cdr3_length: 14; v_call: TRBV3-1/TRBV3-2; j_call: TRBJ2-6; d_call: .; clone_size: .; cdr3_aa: CASSPGSGANVLTF; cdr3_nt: TGTGCCAGCAGCCCCGGGTCTGGGGCCAACGTCCTGACTTTC
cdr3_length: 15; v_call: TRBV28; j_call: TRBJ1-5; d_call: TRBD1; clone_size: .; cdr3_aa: CASRDRAWDNQPQHF; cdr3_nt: TGTGCCAGCAGGGACAGGGCATGGGACAATCAGCCCCAGCATTTT
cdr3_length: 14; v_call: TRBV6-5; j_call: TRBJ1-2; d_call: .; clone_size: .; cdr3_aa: CASSYLGQNYGYTF; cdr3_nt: TGTGCCAGCAGTTACTTGGGCCAGAACTATGGCTACACCTTC
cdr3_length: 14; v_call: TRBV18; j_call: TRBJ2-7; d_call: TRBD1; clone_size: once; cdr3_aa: CASSPQGTGNEQYF; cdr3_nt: TGTGCCAGCTCACCTCAAGGGACAGGGAACGAGCAGTACTTC
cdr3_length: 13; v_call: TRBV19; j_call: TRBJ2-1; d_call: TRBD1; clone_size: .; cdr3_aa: CASSDRGGNEQFF; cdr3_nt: TGTGCCAGTAGTGACAGGGGGGGTAATGAGCAGTTCTTC
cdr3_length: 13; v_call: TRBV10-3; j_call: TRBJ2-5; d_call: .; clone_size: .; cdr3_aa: CAISLGSQETQYF; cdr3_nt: TGTGCCATCAGTCTCGGGAGCCAAGAGACCCAGTACTTC
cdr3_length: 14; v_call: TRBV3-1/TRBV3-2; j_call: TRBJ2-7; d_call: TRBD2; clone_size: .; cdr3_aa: CASGTSGNSYEQYF; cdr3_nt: TGTGCCAGCGGGACTAGCGGGAACTCCTACGAGCAGTACTTC
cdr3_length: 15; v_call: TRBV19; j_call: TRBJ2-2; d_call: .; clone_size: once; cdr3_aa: CASSTGGARTGELFF; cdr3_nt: TGTGCCAGTAGTACCGGTGGGGCGAGGACCGGGGAGCTGTTTTTT
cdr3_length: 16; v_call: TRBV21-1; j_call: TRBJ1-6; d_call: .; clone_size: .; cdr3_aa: CASEARDRAGNSPLHF; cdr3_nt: TGTGCCAGCGAAGCTCGGGACAGGGCCGGGAATTCACCCCTCCACTTT
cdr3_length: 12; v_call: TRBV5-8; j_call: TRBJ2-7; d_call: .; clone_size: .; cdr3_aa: CASSASRYEQYF; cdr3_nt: TGTGCCAGCAGCGCCTCGAGGTACGAGCAGTACTTC
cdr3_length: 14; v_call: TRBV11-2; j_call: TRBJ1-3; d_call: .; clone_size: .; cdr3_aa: CASSAPRLGNTIYF; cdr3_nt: TGTGCCAGCAGCGCACCGCGTCTTGGAAACACCATATATTTT
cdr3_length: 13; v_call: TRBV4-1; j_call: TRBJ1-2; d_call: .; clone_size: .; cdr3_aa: CASSQTDNYGYTF; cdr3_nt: TGCGCCAGCAGCCAGACAGATAACTATGGCTACACCTTC
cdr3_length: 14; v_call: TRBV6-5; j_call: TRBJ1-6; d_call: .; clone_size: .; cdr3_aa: CASRDPRSPSPLHF; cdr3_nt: TGTGCCAGCAGAGATCCTCGGAGCCCTTCACCCCTCCACTTT
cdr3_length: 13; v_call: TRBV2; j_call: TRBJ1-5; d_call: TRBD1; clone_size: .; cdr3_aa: CASGDRGYQPQHF; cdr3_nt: TGTGCCAGCGGAGACAGGGGGTATCAGCCCCAGCATTTT
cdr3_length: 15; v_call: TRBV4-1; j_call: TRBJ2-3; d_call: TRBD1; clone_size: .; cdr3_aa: CASSPGQAITDTQYF; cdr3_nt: TGCGCCAGCAGCCCGGGACAGGCCATCACAGATACGCAGTATTTT
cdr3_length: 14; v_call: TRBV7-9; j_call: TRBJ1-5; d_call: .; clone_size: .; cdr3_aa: CASSQVSGNQPQHF; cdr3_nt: TGTGCCAGCAGCCAAGTTAGTGGCAATCAGCCCCAGCATTTT
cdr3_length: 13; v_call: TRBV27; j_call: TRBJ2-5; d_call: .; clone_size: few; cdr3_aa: CASRLGGGETQYF; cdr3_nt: TGTGCCAGCCGACTGGGTGGCGGGGAGACCCAGTACTTC
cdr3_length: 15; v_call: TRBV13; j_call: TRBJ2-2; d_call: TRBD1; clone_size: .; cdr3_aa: CASSFQGADTGELFF; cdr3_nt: TGTGCCAGCAGCTTTCAGGGGGCGGACACCGGGGAGCTGTTTTTT
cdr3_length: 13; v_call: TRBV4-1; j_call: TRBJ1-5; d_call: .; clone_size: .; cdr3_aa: CASSRQGHQPQHF; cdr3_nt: TGCGCCAGCAGCCGGCAGGGCCATCAGCCCCAGCATTTT
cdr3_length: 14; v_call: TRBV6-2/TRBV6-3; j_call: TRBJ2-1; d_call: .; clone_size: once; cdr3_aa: CASSYSRLNNEQFF; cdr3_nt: TGTGCCAGCAGTTACTCCCGACTAAACAATGAGCAGTTCTTC
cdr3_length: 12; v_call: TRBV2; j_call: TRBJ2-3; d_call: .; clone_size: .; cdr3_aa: CASRGAKDTQYF; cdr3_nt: TGTGCCAGCAGGGGGGCGAAAGATACGCAGTATTTT
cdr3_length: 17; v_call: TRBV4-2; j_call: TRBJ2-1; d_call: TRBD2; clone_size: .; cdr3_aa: CASSPTQTSGGTGEQFF; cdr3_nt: TGTGCCAGCAGCCCGACCCAGACTAGCGGGGGGACAGGGGAGCAGTTCTTC
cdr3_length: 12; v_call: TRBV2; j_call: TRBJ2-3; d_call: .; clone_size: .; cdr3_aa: CASNLNRDTQYF; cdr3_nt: TGTGCCAGCAACTTGAACAGGGACACGCAGTATTTT
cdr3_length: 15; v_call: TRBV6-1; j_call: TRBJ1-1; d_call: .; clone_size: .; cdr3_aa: CASSDILYGNTEAFF; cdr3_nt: TGTGCCAGCAGTGATATCCTATACGGGAACACTGAAGCTTTCTTT
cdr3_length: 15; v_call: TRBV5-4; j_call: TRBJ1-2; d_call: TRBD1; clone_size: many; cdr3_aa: CASSWRTGVPYGYTF; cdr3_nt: TGTGCCAGCAGCTGGAGGACAGGGGTTCCCTATGGCTACACCTTC
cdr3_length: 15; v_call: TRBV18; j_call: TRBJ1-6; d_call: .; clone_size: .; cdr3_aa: CASSPGGYGNSPLHF; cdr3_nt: TGTGCCAGCTCACCAGGGGGCTATGGTAATTCACCCCTCCACTTT
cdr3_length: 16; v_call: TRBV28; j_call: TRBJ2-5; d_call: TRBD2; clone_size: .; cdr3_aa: CASSLEVTSGEETQYF; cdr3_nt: TGTGCCAGCAGTTTAGAGGTAACAAGCGGGGAAGAGACCCAGTACTTC
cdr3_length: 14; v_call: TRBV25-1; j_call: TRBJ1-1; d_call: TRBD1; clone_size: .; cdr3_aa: CASRGQGMNTEAFF; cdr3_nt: TGTGCCAGCAGGGGACAGGGAATGAACACTGAAGCTTTCTTT